Below are 32 T cell receptor beta chains sequenced from a single sample in a study of blood T cell repertoires in COVID-19. Produced via immunoSEQ multiplex PCR; TCRdb's table is partial and in-frame only. The profile shows approximately 190,000 clones, nearly 90% of them singletons. The sequencing sample was made of peripheral blood. The receptor set was obtained from a woman aged 40 to 50 who had recovered from COVID-19.

V is TRBV24-1 and J is TRBJ2-3; perhaps TRBD2 as D (6 bases). From germline, CDR1 is KGHDR and CDR2 SFDVKD. Trimming cost V 4 bases and J 5 bases, with 18 bases left between them. The CDR3 is made up of 16 amino acids. The CDR3 spells CATSEGAGGAIDTQYF. Here the CDR3 DNA reads TGTGCCACCAGTGAAGGAGCGGGTGGGGCGATAGATACGCAGTATTTT.

J is TRBJ2-7 and V is TRBV6-6; 7 nucleotides line up with TRBD1. The CDR3 contains 14 residues. CDR1 and CDR2 (germline): MNHNY, SVGAGI (reference sequence). V was pared by 0 bases and J by 4 bases, with 3 bases of the junction left unmatched. In nucleotides, the CDR3 is TGTGCCAGCAGTTACTCGGGACAGATTTACGAGCAGTACTTC. It codes for CASSYSGQIYEQYF.

The chain uses TRBV12-3 or TRBV12-4 and TRBJ2-7; TRBD2 matches 7 bases. This CDR3 contains 13 residues. Trimming removed 5 bases from V and 6 bases from J; junction bases left unmatched: 7. This chain's CDR3 is CASSPPGGGEQYF. CDR3 in DNA: TGTGCCAGCAGTCCGCCGGGGGGAGGCGAGCAGTACTTC.

This clone has ten or more counts. The CDR3 loop is CASSLGPIGGRTGELFF. The CDR3 DNA follows: TGTGCCAGCAGCTTAGGGCCCATTGGCGGGAGAACCGGGGAGCTGTTTTTT. The V call is TRBV7-2, the J call TRBJ2-2, with 7 positions matching TRBD2. Germline CDR1 SGHTA, CDR2 FQGNSA. The V and J ends lost 1 base and 5 bases, in that order; junction bases with no gene match: 10. CDR3 length: 17 residues.

The chain combines TRBV11-2 with TRBJ2-3, with D possibly being TRBD2 (5 bases). Germline CDR1 is SGHAT and CDR2 is FQNNGV. The V end lost 5 bases, the J end lost 0 bases, and 18 bases lay between the germline ends. The CDR3 loop spans 17 amino acids. The CDR3 DNA follows: TGTGCCAGCAGCCTTCCCCTAGGACGGACTAGCACAGATACGCAGTATTTT. This encodes CASSLPLGRTSTDTQYF.

V and J are TRBV12-5 and TRBJ2-7, with D unclear. The germline V and J ends were trimmed by 1 base and 4 bases, with 14 bases remaining between them. The CDR3 is 15 residues long. From germline, CDR1 is LGHNT and CDR2 FRNRAP. The CDR3 DNA reads TGTGCTAGTGGTTTGGGACACGTTTCGGTTTACGAGCAGTACTTC. This sequence encodes CASGLGHVSVYEQYF.

On this clone itself: One end of the junction fails to match germline, which may point to a read error. The chain employs TRBV6-5 and TRBJ2-7; 7 bases line up with TRBD1. The CDR3 spans 14 residues. The germline V gene has CDR1 MNHEY and CDR2 SVGAGI. The CDR3, as DNA: TGTGCCAGCAGCAGGGGGATCGAATCCTTCGAGCAGTACTTC. Amino acid sequence: CASSRGIESFEQYF.

This rearrangement joins TRBV7-2 to TRBJ1-3; 7 nucleotides agree with TRBD1. Germline V gene sequence: CDR1 SGHTA, CDR2 FQGNSA. J was trimmed by 0 bases and V by 5 bases; bases with no gene match: 7. The CDR3 is 16 amino acids. For the CDR3, the DNA is TGTGCCAGCAGCCCTGAGGGACAGAGCTCTGGAAACACCATATATTTT. Translated: CASSPEGQSSGNTIYF.

This clone appeared a few times. V usage is TRBV27 and J usage is TRBJ1-2; the D is unclear. Looked up from germline, CDR1 is MNHEY and CDR2 is SMNVEV (reference sequence). The CDR3 is made up of 13 amino acids. V lost 3 bases to trimming and J lost 7 bases, with 12 bases between them. CDR3 amino acids: CASSFGRAAGYTF. In DNA form, the CDR3 reads TGTGCCAGCAGTTTTGGGAGGGCCGCTGGCTACACCTTC.

V gene TRBV5-1 combines with J gene TRBJ2-5, with 10 positions matching TRBD2. Trimming took 4 bases from V and 3 from J; bases not matched to a gene: 3. This CDR3 is built from 14 residues. Germline V gives CDR1 SGHRS, CDR2 YFSETQ. CDR3 sequence: CASSRGLAEETQYF. The CDR3, as DNA: TGCGCCAGCAGCAGAGGACTAGCGGAAGAGACCCAGTACTTC.

J is TRBJ2-5 and V is TRBV6-5; TRBD2 agrees at 7 bases. V dropped 8 bases and J dropped 1; count of bases not matched to a gene: 10. Germline assignment: CDR1 MNHEY and CDR2 SVGAGI. The CDR3 covers 15 residues. CDR3 in DNA: TGTGCCAGCGGGACGGCGGGAGCGATCCAAGAGACCCAGTACTTC. Protein sequence: CASGTAGAIQETQYF.

V and J are TRBV29-1 and TRBJ1-2; TRBD1 aligns across 9 bases. V was pared by 0 bases and J by 8 bases, with 4 bases of the junction left unmatched. This CDR3 contains 13 residues. Germline CDR1 reads SQVTM; CDR2 reads ANQGSEA. CDR3: CSVEEGQGGGYTF. DNA of the CDR3: TGCAGCGTTGAAGAGGGACAGGGAGGCGGCTACACCTTC.

The V and J genes are TRBV18 and TRBJ2-1; the match to TRBD2 covers 10 bases. V lost 3 bases and J lost 8; bases outside the gene matches: 10. Germline V gene data show CDR1 as KGHSH and CDR2 as LQKENI. This CDR3 has 16 amino acids. The CDR3 spells CASSPSSGRAADEQFF. In DNA, the CDR3 is TGTGCCAGCTCACCCAGCAGCGGGAGGGCCGCAGATGAGCAGTTCTTC.

This sequence joins TRBV5-1 and TRBJ2-2; 9 bases are shared with TRBD2. The CDR3 is 17 amino acids. Germline trimming cut 3 bases from V and 5 bases from J; bases unmatched to any gene: 11. Germline-derived CDR1 and CDR2 are SGHRS and YFSETQ. The CDR3 DNA is TGCGCCAGCAGCTCCTTCCTCGGACTAGCGAGAACCGGGGAGCTGTTTTTT. The encoded protein is CASSSFLGLARTGELFF. Combining the CDR3 with reference TRBV5-1 and TRBJ2-2 gives the whole variable domain KAGVTQTPRYLIKTRGQQVTLSCSPISGHRSVSWYQQTPGQGLQFLFEYFSETQRNKGNFPGRFSGRQFSNSRSEMNVSTLELGDSALYLCASSSFLGLARTGELFFGEGSRLTVL.

The chain is built from TRBV19 and TRBJ1-1, with D unresolved. CDR3 length equals 12 residues. Trimming removed 2 bases from V and 3 bases from J, with 4 bases in between. Germline values: CDR1 LNHDA, CDR2 SQIVND (reference sequence). The CDR3 nucleotides are TGTGCCAGTAGTATACCAGACACTGAAGCTTTCTTT. It specifies CASSIPDTEAFF.

J is TRBJ2-7 and V is TRBV27; a possible D gene is TRBD2 (5 bases). Trimming removed 2 bases from V and 7 bases from J, with 9 bases in between. The germline gives CDR1 MNHEY, CDR2 SMNVEV (reference sequence). The CDR3 totals 12 residues. CDR3 bases: TGTGCCAGCAGTTTACAGTCGGGAGAGCAGTACTTC. Protein sequence: CASSLQSGEQYF.

The rearrangement joins TRBV12-3 or TRBV12-4 to TRBJ1-1; tentatively, D is TRBD1 (6 bases). Trimming shortened V by 4 bases and J by 5 bases, and 11 bases separated the two germline ends. This CDR3 contains 13 residues. CDR3 nucleotide sequence: TGTGCCAGCAGTTCCAGGGGAGGGACTGAAGCTTTCTTT. Amino acid sequence: CASSSRGGTEAFF.

The genes are TRBV19 and TRBJ1-5; D might be TRBD1 (5 bases). The V and J ends lost 9 bases and 0 bases respectively, with 9 bases between them. Looked up from germline, CDR1 is LNHDA and CDR2 is SQIVND (reference sequence). The CDR3 loop spans 13 amino acids. This CDR3 is CASGRDSNQPQHF. The CDR3 DNA sequence: TGTGCCAGCGGCAGGGATAGCAATCAGCCCCAGCATTTT.

The V gene is TRBV4-2, the J gene TRBJ2-5; TRBD2 matches 14 bases. Germline V CDR1 and CDR2: LGHNA, YNFKEQ. The CDR3 is 18 amino acids. The ends lost 1 base at V and 2 bases at J; junction bases unmatched: 6. CDR3 nucleotide sequence: TGTGCCAGCAGCCAAGTAGGGACTAGCGGGAGTGGGCAAGAGACCCAGTACTTC. The encoded protein is CASSQVGTSGSGQETQYF.

This clone showed up many times. This rearrangement joins TRBV27 to TRBJ2-2, with TRBD2 matching over 11 bases. This CDR3 comprises 18 residues. The germline gives CDR1 MNHEY, CDR2 SMNVEV (reference sequence). With 5 bases clipped from V and 7 bases from J, the junction kept 15 bases outside the gene matches. The CDR3 DNA reads as TGTGCCAGCAGTCTTAGCGGGAGGGCTCCCATGGGGGGCGGGGAGCTGTTTTTT. Its translation is CASSLSGRAPMGGGELFF.

CDR3 region: CASSLWAGVDEQYF. CDR3 sequence (DNA): TGTGCCAGCAGTTTATGGGCAGGGGTGGACGAGCAGTACTTC. The chain uses TRBV28 and TRBJ2-7; TRBD1 is a possible D gene (6 bases). CDR1 is MDHEN, CDR2 SYDVKM, per germline. This CDR3 is built from 14 residues. V lost 0 bases to trimming and J lost 5 bases, with 11 bases between them. Together with reference TRBV28 and TRBJ2-7, the CDR3 gives the full variable domain: DVKVTQSSRYLVKRTGEKVFLECVQDMDHENMFWYRQDPGLGLRLIYFSYDVKMKEKGDIPEGYSVSREKKERFSLILESASTNQTSMYLCASSLWAGVDEQYFGPGTRLTVT.

The J gene is TRBJ1-4, the V gene TRBV15; TRBD1 matches at 8 bases. The germline V gene encodes CDR1 LNHNV and CDR2 YYDKDF (reference sequence). CDR3 length: 14 residues. V lost 0 bases to trimming and J lost 7 bases; unmatched junction nucleotides: 1. CDR3: CATSREQGVEKLFF. Here the CDR3 DNA reads TGTGCCACCAGCAGAGAACAGGGGGTTGAAAAACTGTTTTTT.

The genes are TRBV15 and TRBJ2-2; 7 bases agree with TRBD1. The CDR3 has 17 residues. Germline V CDR1 and CDR2: LNHNV, YYDKDF (reference sequence). V was pared by 0 bases and J by 1 base, with 5 bases of the junction left unmatched. The CDR3: CATSREGGRGNTGELFF. The CDR3 bases are TGTGCCACCAGCAGAGAAGGGGGCAGGGGGAACACCGGGGAGCTGTTTTTT. Drawing the rest from reference TRBV15 and TRBJ2-2, the complete variable domain is DAMVIQNPRYQVTQFGKPVTLSCSQTLNHNVMYWYQQKSSQAPKLLFHYYDKDFNNEADTPDNFQSRRPNTSFCFLDIRSPGLGDTAMYLCATSREGGRGNTGELFFGEGSRLTVL.

The chain is built from TRBV28 and TRBJ2-1; D might be TRBD2 (5 bases). This CDR3 spans 15 amino acids. The V gene lost 4 bases and the J gene lost 0 bases, with 10 bases spanning the gap. The V gene's germline CDR1 is MDHEN and CDR2 SYDVKM. CDR3 sequence (DNA): TGTGCCAGCAGTTCCGCGGGCTTCTCCTACAATGAGCAGTTCTTC. Translated, it gives CASSSAGFSYNEQFF.

The chain joins TRBV5-6 to TRBJ2-2; 9 bases match TRBD1. The CDR3 consists of 13 residues. Trimming removed 5 bases from V and 7 bases from J; junction bases left unmatched: 3. Looked up from germline, CDR1 is SGHDT and CDR2 is YYEEEE. In DNA form, the CDR3 reads TGTGCCAGCAGGCTGACAGGGGGCGGGGAGCTGTTTTTT. Translating it yields CASRLTGGGELFF.

CDR3 sequence (DNA): TGTGCCAGCAGCCCTGGGGGGTTCTCTAACACTGAAGCTTTCTTT. Protein product: CASSPGGFSNTEAFF. The V and J genes are TRBV7-9 and TRBJ1-1, with D maybe TRBD1 (5 bases). CDR3 length: 15 residues. V was clipped by 5 bases and J by 2 bases, with 15 bases between them. The germline gives CDR1 SEHNR, CDR2 FQNEAQ (reference sequence).

This chain links TRBV24-1 with TRBJ2-1; D gene uncertain. Trimming removed 3 bases from V and 6 bases from J, with 23 bases in between. From germline, CDR1 is KGHDR and CDR2 SFDVKD. The CDR3 contains 18 residues. CDR3 region: CATSDAGTPGLSPNEQFF. CDR3 nucleotide sequence: TGTGCCACCAGTGATGCCGGCACCCCCGGGTTAAGTCCCAATGAGCAGTTCTTC.

This chain connects TRBV24-1 to TRBJ2-1, with TRBD2 matching over 9 bases. V lost 5 bases to trimming and J lost 9 bases; unmatched junction nucleotides: 7. The CDR3 is made up of 14 amino acids. Per germline, CDR1 KGHDR and CDR2 SFDVKD. DNA of the CDR3: TGTGCCACCAGTGGGGCTAGCGGGAATGTTGAGCAGTTCTTC. It encodes CATSGASGNVEQFF.

CDR3 bases: TGTGCCAGCAGTTGGAGAGGACAAGATGAGCAGTACTTC. This encodes CASSWRGQDEQYF. The chain carries TRBV27 and TRBJ2-7, with D possibly matching TRBD1 (5 bases). CDR1 MNHEY and CDR2 SMNVEV come from the germline V gene (reference sequence). The CDR3 is made up of 13 amino acids. V lost 4 bases and J 7 bases, leaving 14 bases between the germline ends.

V and J are TRBV2 and TRBJ2-7, with a tentative D call TRBD2 (6 bases). V lost 8 bases to trimming and J lost 4 bases, with 18 bases between them. Germline CDR1 is SNHLY and CDR2 is FYNNEI. The CDR3 has 14 residues. CDR3 DNA sequence: TGTGCCAGCCTCTTGGCCTCTCTAGCGTACGAGCAGTACTTC. Amino acids: CASLLASLAYEQYF.

CDR3 sequence reads: CASSFMGGDTQYF. As DNA, the CDR3 is TGTGCCAGCAGCTTCATGGGGGGAGATACGCAGTATTTT. The V gene is TRBV3-1 (or the pseudogene TRBV3-2), the J gene TRBJ2-3, with D perhaps TRBD2 (6 bases). The V gene lost 5 bases and the J gene lost 5 bases, with 11 bases spanning the gap. From germline, CDR1 is LGHDT and CDR2 YNNKEL (reference sequence). This CDR3 spans 13 amino acids.

About this clone itself: Other DNA sequences within the sample encode an identical CDR3. The chain links TRBV12-3 or TRBV12-4 to TRBJ1-5; D unclear. The CDR3 runs 12 residues. Trimming took 3 bases from V and 6 from J, leaving 6 bases between them. In DNA form, the CDR3 reads TGTGCCAGCAGTTTTCCGGGTCAGCCCCAGCATTTT. Protein sequence: CASSFPGQPQHF.